The 18 T cell receptor beta chains below all came from one sample that was sequenced in a study of shared clonotypes between healthy human individuals. Sequencing was performed with immunoSEQ multiplex PCR; in TCRdb, only in-frame clones are kept and a portion is missing. The table shows over a million clones, with more than 95% occurring only once. The sample consisted of naive CD4+ T cells sorted from blood. Subset specified: CD45RA+ positively selected. These receptor sequences come from a man aged 25 to 45 in good health.

The V and J genes are TRBV6-6 and TRBJ2-7; D remains ambiguous. Germline assignment: CDR1 MNHNY and CDR2 SVGAGI (reference sequence). V lost 5 bases and J 0 bases, leaving 2 bases between the germline ends. This CDR3 has 11 residues. DNA for the CDR3: TGTGCCAGCAGTCCCTCCTACGAGCAGTACTTC. Translating gives CASSPSYEQYF.

This clone was found once. The chain carries TRBV29-1 and TRBJ1-5; D might be TRBD1 (5 bases). V lost 4 bases, J lost 4 bases, and 11 bases lay in between. Per the germline V gene, CDR1 is SQVTM and CDR2 is ANQGSEA. The CDR3 has 13 residues. The CDR3: CSVGEGLNQPQHF. As DNA, the CDR3 is TGCAGCGTTGGTGAGGGGCTTAATCAGCCCCAGCATTTT.

The genes are TRBV11-2 and TRBJ1-1; D remains ambiguous. The length of the CDR3 is 13 residues. Trimming left V 2 bases short and J 8 bases short, with 12 bases between. CDR1 is SGHAT, CDR2 FQNNGV, per germline. Here the CDR3 reads CASSLINGVEAFF. For the CDR3, the DNA is TGTGCCAGCAGCTTAATAAATGGGGTCGAAGCTTTCTTT. The whole variable domain, filled in from reference TRBV11-2 and TRBJ1-1, reads EAGVAQSPRYKIIEKRQSVAFWCNPISGHATLYWYQQILGQGPKLLIQFQNNGVVDDSQLPKDRFSAERLKGVDSTLKIQPAKLEDSAVYLCASSLINGVEAFFGQGTRLTVV.

V and J are TRBV4-3 and TRBJ2-3; D unresolved. The CDR3 runs to 11 residues. Germline V gives CDR1 LGHNA, CDR2 YSLEER. V shed 2 bases and J shed 6 bases, with 3 bases lying between them. The CDR3, as DNA: TGCGCCAGCAGCCAAACGGATACGCAGTATTTT. Its protein product is CASSQTDTQYF.

A note on this clone: Other DNA sequences from this sample encode an identical CDR3 as well. V and J are TRBV6-1 and TRBJ2-3, with D possibly matching TRBD1 (6 bases). The V end lost 5 bases, the J end lost 0 bases, and 12 bases lay between the germline ends. CDR1 MNHNS and CDR2 SASEGT come from the germline V gene. The CDR3 covers 15 residues. CDR3 in DNA: TGTGCCAGCAGTACCACAGGGTCTAGCACAGATACGCAGTATTTT. It encodes CASSTTGSSTDTQYF.

The rearrangement links TRBV6-4 to TRBJ1-1; D call uncertain. V lost 6 bases and J 5 bases, leaving 25 bases between the germline ends. Germline assignment: CDR1 MRHNA and CDR2 SNTAGT. The CDR3 sequence is 17 residues long. The CDR3 sequence: CASSAPRRALRGTEAFF. Written as DNA, the CDR3 is TGTGCCAGCAGCGCCCCCCGCCGGGCCCTCCGGGGTACTGAAGCTTTCTTT.

The chain carries TRBV18 and TRBJ2-7; 7 bases are shared with TRBD2. J gave up 0 bases and V 3 bases, and 2 bases lay outside the gene matches. CDR1 KGHSH and CDR2 LQKENI come from the germline V gene. The CDR3 contains 14 residues. Here the CDR3 DNA reads TGTGCCAGCTCACCGACTAGCCCCTCCTACGAGCAGTACTTC. Translation gives CASSPTSPSYEQYF.

This clone was found a few times. The gene calls are TRBV7-9 and TRBJ2-5, with TRBD1 matching over 11 bases. V shed 0 bases, J shed 9 bases, and the junction held 6 bases outside the gene matches. This CDR3 is 15 amino acids long. The germline V gene has CDR1 SEHNR and CDR2 FQNEAQ (reference sequence). The CDR3 spells CASSLAGDRGTAQYF. In nucleotides, the CDR3 is TGTGCCAGCAGCTTAGCAGGGGACAGGGGGACCGCCCAGTACTTC.

A word on this clone: The sample has other DNA sequences that encode this CDR3 too. The chain couples TRBV5-1 to TRBJ2-3; 7 bases are a match to TRBD1. Per the germline V gene, CDR1 is SGHRS and CDR2 is YFSETQ. Losses at the gene ends were 4 bases for V and 0 bases for J; bases not matched to a gene: 2. This CDR3 has 14 amino acids. The CDR3 bases are TGCGCCAGCAGCCGGGACAGTAGCACAGATACGCAGTATTTT. Translated, it gives CASSRDSSTDTQYF.

The V gene is TRBV7-3, the J gene TRBJ1-6, with 7 positions matching TRBD1. J lost 7 bases, V lost 5 bases, and 2 bases had no gene match. The CDR3 runs 13 residues. Germline V lookup: CDR1 SGHTA, CDR2 FQGTGA. CDR3 DNA sequence: TGTGCCAGCAGCCAGGGGGGAAATTCACCCCTCCACTTT. Its protein is CASSQGGNSPLHF.

Points on this clone: Other DNA sequences of this sample code for an identical CDR3. The chain links TRBV5-1 to TRBJ2-7, with 8 bases lining up with TRBD1. Germline-derived CDR1 and CDR2 are SGHRS and YFSETQ. The CDR3 totals 14 residues. The V segment lost 4 bases and the J segment 1 base; nucleotides outside the gene matches: 4. The DNA for the CDR3 is TGCGCCAGCAGCGCACAGGGGGGATCCTACGAGCAGTACTTC. It specifies CASSAQGGSYEQYF.

This chain connects TRBV5-1 to TRBJ1-3; D is unclear. Trimming removed 0 bases at V and 0 bases at J, with 10 bases between. Germline assignment: CDR1 SGHRS and CDR2 YFSETQ. This CDR3 has 16 residues. In DNA, the CDR3 is TGCGCCAGCAGCTTGGCCGTGGCAAGCTCTGGAAACACCATATATTTT. Translated: CASSLAVASSGNTIYF.

This clone is a singleton in its sample. This sequence joins TRBV5-6 and TRBJ2-3; D remains ambiguous. The CDR3 spans 15 residues. Per germline, CDR1 SGHDT and CDR2 YYEEEE. Trimming shortened V by 0 bases and J by 2 bases, and 10 bases separated the two germline ends. CDR3 amino acids: CASSLAVGITDTQYF. The CDR3 coding sequence is TGTGCCAGCAGCTTGGCCGTGGGGATCACAGATACGCAGTATTTT.

The chain recombines TRBV29-1 with TRBJ2-3; the match to TRBD2 covers 13 bases. CDR1 is SQVTM and CDR2 is ANQGSEA in the germline V gene. The CDR3 runs to 16 residues. V trimming: 1 base; J trimming: 4 bases; junction bases outside the gene matches: 5. The CDR3 nucleotides read TGCAGCGTTGAAGGGGGACTAGCGGGAAGGGCAGATACGCAGTATTTT. Residues: CSVEGGLAGRADTQYF.

The CDR3 loop is CASTRVGTEAFF. In DNA, the CDR3 is TGTGCCAGTACGCGCGTGGGCACTGAAGCTTTCTTT. The chain couples TRBV19 to TRBJ1-1; D gene unclear. Between the trimmed V and J ends, which lost 7 bases and 4 bases, there was a span of 10 bases. Germline V gene data show CDR1 as LNHDA and CDR2 as SQIVND (reference sequence). The length of the CDR3 is 12 residues. The variable domain in full, completed from reference TRBV19 and TRBJ1-1, reads DGGITQSPKYLFRKEGQNVTLSCEQNLNHDAMYWYRQDPGQGLRLIYYSQIVNDFQKGDIAEGYSVSREKKESFPLTVTSAQKNPTAFYLCASTRVGTEAFFGQGTRLTVV.

The genes are TRBV7-2 and TRBJ2-1; the match to TRBD2 covers 10 bases. This CDR3 is built from 17 residues. J gave up 3 bases and V 0 bases, and 5 bases lay outside the gene matches. Germline CDR1 and CDR2: SGHTA and FQGNSA. The CDR3, as DNA: TGTGCCAGCAGCTTAGCCGGCACTAGCGGGAACTACAATGAGCAGTTCTTC. The encoded protein is CASSLAGTSGNYNEQFF.

This clone has just one count. CDR3 loop: CASSVRAGANVLTF. Written as DNA, the CDR3 is TGTGCCAGCAGTGTACGTGCCGGGGCCAACGTCCTGACTTTC. The chain combines TRBV6-1 with TRBJ2-6; D is uncertain. The CDR3 consists of 14 residues. Germline values: CDR1 MNHNS, CDR2 SASEGT. V lost 4 bases and J lost 4, with 8 bases in between.

The chain couples TRBV7-2 to TRBJ1-2, with D maybe TRBD1 (5 bases). This CDR3 has 13 amino acids. The germline gives CDR1 SGHTA, CDR2 FQGNSA. The germline V and J ends were trimmed by 2 bases and 5 bases, with 9 bases remaining between them. The CDR3 region has the DNA TGTGCCAGCAGCTTATTACAGGCGTATGGCTACACCTTC. Translated: CASSLLQAYGYTF.